The 29 T cell receptor beta chains given below trace back to one sample, sequenced in a study of T cell responses to AZD1222 COVID-19 vaccine (dated by TCRdb to the early 2020s). The time point label for this specimen denotes: about 28 days (+/-7) after the second vaccine dose. The library was generated by the immunoSEQ multiplex PCR assay. In TCRdb, the immuneACCESS table is reduced to in-frame sequences with V and J assigned. These tables do not hold every clone; where another copy was compared, an unresolved V gene accounts for under half, and the others remain unexplained. For this sample the table gives under 150,000 clones, of which about nine tenths were detected only once. In total, the top ten clones hold approximately 6.9% of the sample. Sequencing used peripheral blood, obtained 28 days after the second AZD1222 dose. These receptors originate from an adult who received the AZD1222 COVID-19 vaccine.

The rearrangement uses TRBV6-5 and TRBJ1-5; TRBD1 agrees at 10 bases. Germline CDR1 reads MNHEY; CDR2 reads SVGAGI. The CDR3 covers 15 residues. Trimming at V came to 4 bases and at J to 7 bases, leaving 7 bases not matched to a gene. CDR3 DNA: TGTGCCAGCAGTTTCGGGACAGGGGCAGGGCAGCCCCAGCATTTT. Its translation: CASSFGTGAGQPQHF.

V and J are TRBV9 and TRBJ2-5, with TRBD1 matching over 8 bases. The ends lost 0 bases at V and 5 bases at J; junction bases unmatched: 3. Germline CDR1 reads SGDLS; CDR2 reads YYNGEE. The CDR3 contains 14 residues. CDR3 loop: CASSVEGQVETQYF. CDR3 DNA: TGTGCCAGCAGCGTAGAGGGACAGGTTGAGACCCAGTACTTC.

This clone was counted once. This chain connects TRBV3-1 (or the pseudogene TRBV3-2) to TRBJ2-3, with D tentatively TRBD1 or TRBD2 (5 bases each). V gave up 2 bases and J gave up 0 bases, with 12 bases separating them. CDR3 length: 16 residues. In germline, CDR1 is LGHDT, CDR2 YNNKEL (reference sequence). In nucleotides, the CDR3 is TGTGCCAGCAGCCAATTACCAGGGACGAGCACAGATACGCAGTATTTT. Amino acid sequence: CASSQLPGTSTDTQYF.

This clone has only one observation. J is TRBJ1-4 and V is TRBV7-9; D is possibly TRBD1 (5 bases). Germline V gives CDR1 SEHNR, CDR2 FQNEAQ (reference sequence). The germline V and J ends were trimmed by 1 base and 0 bases, with 12 bases remaining between them. The CDR3 loop spans 17 amino acids. CDR3 nucleotide sequence: TGTGCCAGCAGCTTAGGGGGCGGGGCCGCAACTAATGAAAAACTGTTTTTT. Translated: CASSLGGGAATNEKLFF.

About this clone itself: The germline gene is not matched at one end of the junction; a read error may be the cause. The chain has TRBV5-1 and TRBJ2-3, with TRBD1 identical over 8 bases. Germline V lookup: CDR1 SGHRS, CDR2 YFSETQ. The CDR3 is 16 amino acids. The CDR3 is CASSLGTGGSTDMQYF. The DNA of the CDR3 is TGCGCCAGCAGCTTAGGAACAGGGGGGAGCACAGATATGCAGTATTTT.

The V gene is TRBV6-2 or TRBV6-3, the J gene TRBJ2-2; D uncertain. The CDR3 consists of 15 residues. V dropped 2 bases and J dropped 1 base, with 8 bases sitting between them. Germline V gene sequence: CDR1 MNHEY, CDR2 SVGEGT. CDR3 DNA sequence: TGTGCCAGCAGTTACGTGCTGGGGAACACCGGGGAGCTGTTTTTT. It translates to CASSYVLGNTGELFF.

This clone came up a few times. V is TRBV20-1 and J is TRBJ2-1; no reliable D call. Trimming removed 8 bases from V and 5 bases from J, with 7 bases in between. Germline V gives CDR1 DFQATT, CDR2 SNEGSKA (reference sequence). This CDR3 is 10 amino acids long. CDR3: CSPGHNEQFF. CDR3 sequence (DNA): TGCAGTCCTGGGCACAATGAGCAGTTCTTC.

The V and J genes are TRBV3-1 (or the pseudogene TRBV3-2) and TRBJ1-1; TRBD1 is a possible D gene (5 bases). This CDR3 has 13 amino acids. CDR1 and CDR2 from the germline V gene are LGHDT and YNNKEL (reference sequence). Trimming took 3 bases from V and 4 from J, leaving 9 bases between them. The CDR3 here is CASSQGDSTEAFF. The CDR3 nucleotides read TGTGCCAGCAGCCAGGGTGACAGCACTGAAGCTTTCTTT.

The chain joins TRBV15 to TRBJ1-1; D is undetermined. Germline V gene lookup returns CDR1 LNHNV and CDR2 YYDKDF (reference sequence). CDR3 length: 16 amino acids. Trimming removed 0 bases from V and 2 bases from J, with 13 bases in between. Here the CDR3 DNA reads TGTGCCACCAGCAGAGATTGGGAAACAGCTAACACTGAAGCTTTCTTT. It yields the protein CATSRDWETANTEAFF.

CDR3 in amino acids: CASSKQGASQYF. The DNA for the CDR3 is TGTGCCAGCAGCAAACAGGGGGCGAGCCAGTACTTC. The gene calls are TRBV12-3 or TRBV12-4 and TRBJ2-5, with 9 nucleotides matching TRBD1. Unmatched junction bases numbered 6, after V lost 6 bases and J lost 10 bases. The CDR3 is 12 residues long.

This clone was seen only a few times. The rearrangement links TRBV10-3 to TRBJ1-1; tentatively, D is TRBD1 (5 bases). The CDR3 is made up of 14 amino acids. The V gene lost 9 bases and the J gene lost 0 bases, with 14 bases spanning the gap. Germline-derived CDR1 and CDR2 are ENHRY and SYGVKD. The CDR3: CAITQTAMNTEAFF. The CDR3 region has the DNA TGTGCCATTACCCAGACAGCCATGAACACTGAAGCTTTCTTT.

The gene calls are TRBV5-1 and TRBJ2-2; TRBD1 matches 8 bases. V lost 4 bases and J lost 0; bases outside the gene matches: 8. This CDR3 has 17 residues. CDR1 and CDR2 (germline): SGHRS, YFSETQ. CDR3 protein: CASSLRGQEANTGELFF. CDR3 coding DNA: TGCGCCAGCAGCCTCCGGGGACAGGAGGCGAACACCGGGGAGCTGTTTTTT.

The chain uses TRBV7-9 and TRBJ2-6; 9 positions agree with TRBD1. The germline V gene has CDR1 SEHNR and CDR2 FQNEAQ (reference sequence). V shed 3 bases and J 2 bases; nucleotides not matched to a gene: 8. The CDR3 sequence is 18 residues long. CDR3 bases: TGTGCCAGCAGCTTTCGACCGGGACAGGGAACTGGGGCCAACGTCCTGACTTTC. It codes for CASSFRPGQGTGANVLTF.

The chain couples TRBV3-1 (or the pseudogene TRBV3-2) to TRBJ1-5, with a tentative D call TRBD1 (5 bases). Germline V gene data show CDR1 as LGHDT and CDR2 as YNNKEL (reference sequence). V was trimmed by 1 base and J by 7 bases, leaving 11 bases between them. This CDR3 spans 14 amino acids. CDR3 DNA sequence: TGTGCCAGCAGCCAAGGCGGGGGTTGGCAGCCCCAGCATTTT. Protein: CASSQGGGWQPQHF.

The chain couples TRBV9 to TRBJ2-1; D gene unclear. V lost 4 bases to trimming and J lost 2 bases, with 16 bases between them. Germline assignment: CDR1 SGDLS and CDR2 YYNGEE. CDR3 length: 16 amino acids. As DNA, the CDR3 is TGTGCCAGCAGCCTTGCACCTACTGCTACCTACAATGAGCAGTTCTTC. It codes for CASSLAPTATYNEQFF.

The rearrangement joins TRBV6-5 to TRBJ2-4; D ambiguous. Germline CDR1 reads MNHEY; CDR2 reads SVGAGI. CDR3 length: 14 amino acids. The V end was cut by 5 bases, the J end by 6 bases, with 14 bases between. The CDR3 here is CASSTLMDRNIQYF. CDR3 DNA: TGTGCCAGCAGTACTCTCATGGACCGAAACATTCAGTACTTC.

V gene TRBV18 combines with J gene TRBJ2-6; no clear D. The CDR3 consists of 13 residues. CDR1 and CDR2 from the germline V gene are KGHSH and LQKENI. The V end lost 5 bases, the J end lost 5 bases, and 7 bases lay between the germline ends. CDR3 protein: CASSSDRANVLTF. CDR3 sequence (DNA): TGTGCCAGCTCAAGCGACAGGGCCAACGTCCTGACTTTC. Based on the CDR3 plus reference TRBV18 and TRBJ2-6, the full variable domain is NAGVMQNPRHLVRRRGQEARLRCSPMKGHSHVYWYRQLPEEGLKFMVYLQKENIIDESGMPKERFSAEFPKEGPSILRIQQVVRGDSAAYFCASSSDRANVLTFGAGSRLTVL.

The chain has TRBV7-9 and TRBJ1-2; D is ambiguous. Trimming left V 10 bases short and J 2 bases short, with 14 bases between. This CDR3 is 13 amino acids long. Germline V gene sequence: CDR1 SEHNR, CDR2 FQNEAQ (reference sequence). The chain's CDR3 is CATQTTRNYGYTF. As DNA, the CDR3 is TGTGCCACCCAAACCACACGAAACTATGGCTACACCTTC.

This chain joins TRBV7-2 and TRBJ2-3, with D possibly being TRBD2 (5 bases). V lost 2 bases and J lost 0, with 6 bases in between. CDR1 is SGHTA, CDR2 FQGNSA, per germline. The CDR3 extends over 14 amino acids. CDR3: CASSLTGSTDTQYF. CDR3 sequence (DNA): TGTGCCAGCAGCTTAACGGGGAGCACAGATACGCAGTATTTT.

The gene calls are TRBV27 and TRBJ1-6; D may be TRBD1 (5 bases). Germline lookup yields CDR1 MNHEY and CDR2 SMNVEV (reference sequence). The V gene lost 3 bases and the J gene lost 9 bases, with 12 bases spanning the gap. The CDR3 contains 14 residues. The CDR3 DNA follows: TGTGCCAGCAGTTTGAGTCAGGGTGGTTCACCCCTCCACTTT. Translation: CASSLSQGGSPLHF.

This chain connects TRBV6-5 to TRBJ1-4; possible D gene TRBD1, 5 bases. CDR3 size: 14 residues. Germline CDR1 MNHEY, CDR2 SVGAGI. Deletions cut 5 bases from V and 6 bases from J, with 13 bases between. The CDR3 here is CASSRQNQHEKLFF. Written as DNA, the CDR3 is TGTGCCAGCAGTAGACAGAACCAGCATGAAAAACTGTTTTTT.

The gene calls are TRBV7-2 and TRBJ2-1; 9 bases match TRBD2. CDR1 SGHTA and CDR2 FQGNSA come from the germline V gene. CDR3 length: 15 residues. The junction had 3 bases not matched to a gene; V was cut back by 3 bases and J by 3 bases. The CDR3 loop reads CASSFGGGVYNEQFF. CDR3 DNA: TGTGCCAGCAGCTTTGGCGGGGGGGTCTACAATGAGCAGTTCTTC.

This chain links TRBV7-8 with TRBJ2-5; D gene ambiguous. This CDR3 has 11 amino acids. The germline CDR1 and CDR2 sequences are SGHVS and FQNEAQ. The germline V and J ends were trimmed by 5 bases and 7 bases, with 8 bases remaining between them. CDR3 nucleotides: TGTGCCAGCAGCCAAAAGGGGACCCAGTACTTC. This encodes CASSQKGTQYF.

The gene calls are TRBV28 and TRBJ2-2; D gene uncertain. The CDR3 has 14 amino acids. CDR1 is MDHEN, CDR2 SYDVKM, per germline. The V and J ends lost 4 bases and 6 bases respectively, with 12 bases between them. The chain's CDR3 is CASSSNGVSGELFF. Here the CDR3 DNA reads TGTGCCAGCAGTTCCAATGGGGTCTCCGGGGAGCTGTTTTTT.

The rearrangement uses TRBV19 and TRBJ1-4; D possibly corresponds to TRBD1 (5 bases). Germline CDR1 reads LNHDA; CDR2 reads SQIVND (reference sequence). This CDR3 spans 17 amino acids. V was pared by 2 bases and J by 5 bases, with 18 bases between. The CDR3, as DNA: TGTGCCAGTAGTATACACCACGCAGGGAAGGAAAATGAAAAACTGTTTTTT. Protein sequence: CASSIHHAGKENEKLFF.

The chain is built from TRBV21-1 and TRBJ1-2; TRBD1 was called by the table and not checked on the DNA. TRBV21-1 is shown as a pseudogene. The CDR3 spans 14 residues. Here the CDR3 DNA reads TGTGCCAGCAGCAAATACGGCAGGATCTATGGCTACACCTTC. It is translated as CASSKYGRIYGYTF.

V and J are TRBV19 and TRBJ2-7; D is possibly TRBD1 (6 bases). The V gene lost 7 bases and the J gene lost 2 bases, with 9 bases spanning the gap. The CDR3 has 12 amino acids. Germline values: CDR1 LNHDA, CDR2 SQIVND (reference sequence). The CDR3 sequence: CASMDRTYEQYF. The CDR3 region has the DNA TGTGCCAGTATGGACAGAACCTACGAGCAGTACTTC.

The rearrangement uses TRBV6-5 and TRBJ2-7; TRBD1 might be the D (7 bases). V shed 5 bases and J shed 6 bases, with 17 bases lying between them. CDR1 is MNHEY, CDR2 SVGAGI, per germline. The CDR3 extends over 14 amino acids. CDR3 nucleotide sequence: TGTGCCAGCAGTCCAACCAGGGGGGTCGGCGAGCAGTACTTC. Translation: CASSPTRGVGEQYF.

V is TRBV13 and J is TRBJ2-3, with D possibly TRBD2 on 6 matching bases. This CDR3 is built from 15 residues. Trimming cost V 5 bases and J 1 base, with 13 bases left between them. Looked up from germline, CDR1 is PRHDT and CDR2 is FYEKMQ (reference sequence). This CDR3 reads CASSNPERGTDTQYF. DNA of the CDR3: TGTGCCAGCAGCAACCCAGAGCGGGGCACAGATACGCAGTATTTT.